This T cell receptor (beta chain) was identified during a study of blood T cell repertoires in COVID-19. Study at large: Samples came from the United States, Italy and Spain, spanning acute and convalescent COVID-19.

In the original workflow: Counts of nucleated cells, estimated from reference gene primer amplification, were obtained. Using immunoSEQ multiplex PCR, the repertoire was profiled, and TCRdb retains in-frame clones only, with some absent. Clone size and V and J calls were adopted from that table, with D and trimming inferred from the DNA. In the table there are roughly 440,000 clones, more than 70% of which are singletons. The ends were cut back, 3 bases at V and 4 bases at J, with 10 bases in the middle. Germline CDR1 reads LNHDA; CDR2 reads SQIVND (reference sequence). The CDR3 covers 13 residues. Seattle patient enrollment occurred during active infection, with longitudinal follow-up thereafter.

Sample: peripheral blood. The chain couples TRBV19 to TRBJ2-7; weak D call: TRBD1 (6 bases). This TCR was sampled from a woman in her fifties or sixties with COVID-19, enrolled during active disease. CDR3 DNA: TGTGCCAGTAGTATGAGGGGGTATTACGAGCAGTACTTC. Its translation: CASSMRGYYEQYF.